Presented here are 8 T cell receptor beta chains from one specimen sequenced in a study of blood T cells in healthy people across ages. Next came a second PCR, run for about 7 to 12 cycles, which used a sample-barcoded 5' primer along with a J-beta primer mix. MiXCR, run by TCRdb on the 5' RACE reads, gives a single entry per CDR3 protein. This sample has roughly 1,500,000 distinct CDR3 sequences, with 30% to 35% found just once. Input material: blood. The receptors were gathered from a woman in her 30s in good health.

V is TRBV30 and J is TRBJ1-6; possibly TRBD1 for D (5 bases). The CDR3 sequence is 17 residues long. Between the trimmed V and J ends, which lost 2 bases and 7 bases, there was a span of 21 bases. Germline loops: CDR1 GTSNPN, CDR2 SVGIG (reference sequence). As DNA, the CDR3 is TGTGCCTGGAGTTCGCCTGGGGCACACCCCTTCAATTCACCCCTCCACTTT. It translates to CAWSSPGAHPFNSPLHF. The full variable domain, its missing parts supplied by reference TRBV30 and TRBJ1-6, is SQTIHQWPATLVQPVGSPLSLECTVEGTSNPNLYWYRQAAGRGLQLLFYSVGIGQISSEVPQNLSASRPQDRQFILSSKKLLLSDSGFYLCAWSSPGAHPFNSPLHFGNGTRLTVT.

The chain couples TRBV20-1 to TRBJ2-3; D is unresolved. V was trimmed by 4 bases and J by 2 bases, leaving 19 bases between them. The CDR3 totals 16 residues. Germline V gives CDR1 DFQATT, CDR2 SNEGSKA (reference sequence). The CDR3 DNA follows: TGCAGTGCTAACAATGACAACAGTGCCCCCACAGATACGCAGTATTTT. Amino acids: CSANNDNSAPTDTQYF.

This clonotype was counted only a few times. The chain links TRBV5-5 to TRBJ2-1, with TRBD2 identical over 14 bases. Germline loops: CDR1 SGHKS, CDR2 YYEKEE (reference sequence). V was pared by 9 bases and J by 4 bases, with 9 bases of the junction left unmatched. The CDR3 runs 16 residues. The DNA of the CDR3 is TGTGCCACTTATCCCGGGACTAGCGGGGGTTACAATGAGCAGTTCTTC. Its protein product is CATYPGTSGGYNEQFF.

The chain carries TRBV3-1 and TRBJ2-6; D perhaps matches TRBD2 (5 bases). Germline V gives CDR1 LGHDT, CDR2 YNNKEL (reference sequence). The CDR3 has 16 amino acids. Trimming shortened V by 4 bases and J by 4 bases, and 14 bases separated the two germline ends. In DNA form, the CDR3 reads TGTGCCAGCAGCCTACCGGTAGGACTCGGGGCCAACGTCCTGACTTTC. This codes for CASSLPVGLGANVLTF. The full variable domain, in which reference TRBV3-1 and TRBJ2-6 provide the parts outside the CDR3, is DTAVSQTPKYLVTQMGNDKSIKCEQNLGHDTMYWYKQDSKKFLKIMFSYNNKELIINETVPNRFSPKSPDKAHLNLHINSLELGDSAVYFCASSLPVGLGANVLTFGAGSRLTVL.

The chain couples TRBV5-1 to TRBJ2-1; either TRBD1 or TRBD2 may fit D (6 bases each). Deletions cut 4 bases from V and 0 bases from J, with 17 bases between. The CDR3 is 17 amino acids. Germline V lookup: CDR1 SGHRS, CDR2 YFSETQ. In nucleotides, the CDR3 is TGCGCCAGCAGCCCTTTGGGGGGCAGGCTCTCCTACAATGAGCAGTTCTTC. Protein: CASSPLGGRLSYNEQFF.

The DNA of the CDR3 is TGTGCCAGCAGTTTACACTATTCCGCCGTGGGACTAGCGGGAGAGCAGTTCTTC. Its translation is CASSLHYSAVGLAGEQFF. The chain employs TRBV28 and TRBJ2-1, with 13 bases matching TRBD2. Germline lookup yields CDR1 MDHEN and CDR2 SYDVKM. The CDR3 spans 18 residues. V was pared by 2 bases and J by 10 bases, with 14 bases of the junction left unmatched.

The chain couples TRBV20-1 to TRBJ1-1; D gene uncertain. With 6 bases removed from V and 5 bases from J, the gap between germline ends came to 19 bases. The V gene's germline CDR1 is DFQATT and CDR2 SNEGSKA (reference sequence). The CDR3 runs 14 residues. The CDR3 is CSANYGRTRTEAFF. CDR3 in DNA: TGCAGTGCGAATTACGGGCGAACGAGGACTGAAGCTTTCTTT.

In this sample, this clonotype turned up many times. The genes are TRBV20-1 and TRBJ2-7; D is unclear. CDR3 length: 13 amino acids. V dropped 6 bases and J dropped 7 bases, with 19 bases sitting between them. Per germline, CDR1 DFQATT and CDR2 SNEGSKA (reference sequence). This CDR3 reads CSAIRAVDGEQYF. Here the CDR3 DNA reads TGCAGTGCCATTCGGGCGGTGGATGGGGAGCAGTACTTC.